A single sample is the source of the 15 T cell receptor beta chains below, sequenced in a study of metastatic and nonmetastatic thyroid tumors. TCRdb re-analyzed the PCR reads through MiXCR. Found here are about 21,000 clones, around 20% of them singletons; the top ten hold 20% to 25%. None of the patients had undergone any treatment ahead of thyroid surgery. Sample: blood. The source is a male donor with papillary thyroid cancer or a benign thyroid nodule (not recorded which). Some clones in this sample may be carry-over from other donors' samples.

V is TRBV12-5 and J is TRBJ2-3; TRBD2 agrees at 9 bases. Germline assignment: CDR1 LGHNT and CDR2 FRNRAP. The ends lost 10 bases at V and 3 bases at J; junction bases unmatched: 14. The CDR3 contains 16 residues. CDR3: CATRTAGGPDTDTQYF. The CDR3 region has the DNA TGTGCTACCCGAACGGCGGGAGGGCCAGATACAGATACGCAGTATTTT.

Only a few counts were recorded for this clone. This rearrangement joins TRBV6-7 to TRBJ2-7; D possibly corresponds to TRBD2 (7 bases). TRBV6-7 is filed as an ORF, its function uncertain. The CDR3 length is 15 residues. V shed 4 bases and J shed 1 base, with 14 bases lying between them. CDR3 DNA sequence: TGTGCCAGCAGTTCGGGGGGCAGGCGATCCTACGAGCAGTACTTC. Translating gives CASSSGGRRSYEQYF.

This clone was counted many times. The V gene is TRBV9, the J gene TRBJ2-1; D is undetermined. V was shortened by 0 bases and J by 0 bases, with 7 bases between the two germline ends. This CDR3 spans 15 amino acids. CDR1 SGDLS and CDR2 YYNGEE come from the germline V gene. The chain's CDR3 is CASSVDQSSYNEQFF. The CDR3 nucleotides are TGTGCCAGCAGCGTAGACCAGAGCTCCTACAATGAGCAGTTCTTC.

V gene TRBV28 combines with J gene TRBJ2-7; 9 bases match TRBD2. CDR1 is MDHEN, CDR2 SYDVKM, per germline. This CDR3 is 15 amino acids long. The V and J ends lost 6 bases and 4 bases, in that order; junction bases with no gene match: 10. The CDR3 DNA reads as TGTGCCAGCAGCCCGGTAGCGGGAGTGGGGTACGAGCAGTACTTC. This encodes CASSPVAGVGYEQYF.

The chain employs TRBV28 and TRBJ2-7; possible D gene TRBD2, 6 bases. CDR3 size: 12 residues. V lost 6 bases and J 6 bases, leaving 12 bases between the germline ends. Per germline, CDR1 MDHEN and CDR2 SYDVKM. DNA of the CDR3: TGTGCCAGCAGGACGCGGGATCGCGAGCAGTACTTC. Its protein product is CASRTRDREQYF. Looking up the rest from reference TRBV28 and TRBJ2-7 gives the full variable domain: DVKVTQSSRYLVKRTGEKVFLECVQDMDHENMFWYRQDPGLGLRLIYFSYDVKMKEKGDIPEGYSVSREKKERFSLILESASTNQTSMYLCASRTRDREQYFGPGTRLTVT.

Turning to this clone: The sample holds other DNA sequences that translate to the same CDR3. V gene TRBV28 combines with J gene TRBJ1-2; D gene unclear. Looked up from germline, CDR1 is MDHEN and CDR2 is SYDVKM. This CDR3 region has 17 residues. Trimming took off 4 bases at V and 4 bases at J, with 22 bases between the two ends. The CDR3 DNA reads TGTGCCAGCAGTTCCTCAACGGGAGTACGAGATACCTATGGCTACACCTTC. Translating it yields CASSSSTGVRDTYGYTF.

This clone was detected many times. The chain employs TRBV20-1 and TRBJ2-5, with no clear D. Looked up from germline, CDR1 is DFQATT and CDR2 is SNEGSKA (reference sequence). The V end lost 0 bases, the J end lost 5 bases, and 13 bases lay between the germline ends. The CDR3 totals 14 residues. DNA of the CDR3: TGCAGTGCTAGAGATCAAAGAGCGTCGGAGACCCAGTACTTC. It translates to CSARDQRASETQYF.

This clone was counted ten times or more. The chain joins TRBV6-4 to TRBJ2-1, with TRBD2 matching 7 bases. Germline V CDR1 and CDR2: MRHNA, SNTAGT. The CDR3 is made up of 14 amino acids. V was pared by 4 bases and J by 6 bases, with 6 bases of the junction left unmatched. As DNA, the CDR3 is TGTGCCAGCAGTGGGAGCGGGGTCAGCAATGAGCAGTTCTTC. Amino acids: CASSGSGVSNEQFF.

This clone was seen many times. This may come from a read error, since a much larger clone is one base off. The J gene is TRBJ2-3, the V gene TRBV24-1; D might be TRBD1 (5 bases). CDR1 is KGHDR, CDR2 SFDVKD, per germline. The V gene lost 7 bases and the J gene lost 3 bases, with 16 bases spanning the gap. The CDR3 extends over 15 amino acids. The CDR3 DNA is TGTGCCACCAGCTCGCGCAGGGATGGGACAGATACGCAGTATTTT. This codes for CATSSRRDGTDTQYF.

The chain couples TRBV9 to TRBJ1-5; D uncertain. V lost 3 bases to trimming and J lost 1 base, with 2 bases between them. Germline V lookup: CDR1 SGDLS, CDR2 YYNGEE. This CDR3 spans 12 amino acids. The CDR3 nucleotides read TGTGCCAGCAGCGGGAGCAATCAGCCCCAGCATTTT. It translates to CASSGSNQPQHF.

The V gene is TRBV6-1, the J gene TRBJ2-7; 7 nucleotides align to TRBD1. The germline V gene has CDR1 MNHNS and CDR2 SASEGT. The CDR3 sequence is 13 residues long. V was clipped by 6 bases and J by 2 bases; unmatched bases: 4. The chain's CDR3 is CASRVGGAYEQYF. In nucleotides, the CDR3 is TGTGCCAGCAGGGTAGGGGGCGCCTACGAGCAGTACTTC.

V usage is TRBV20-1 and J usage is TRBJ1-1; 7 nucleotides line up with TRBD1. Per germline, CDR1 DFQATT and CDR2 SNEGSKA (reference sequence). The CDR3 sequence is 11 residues long. J gave up 10 bases and V 4 bases, and 6 bases lay outside the gene matches. The CDR3 coding sequence is TGCAGTGCTATGGGGACAGTGGGAGCTTTCTTT. Translation gives CSAMGTVGAFF.

This clone counts as medium-sized (0.01 to 0.1%). The CDR3 is CASSDTSGSGANVLTF. CDR3 DNA: TGTGCCAGCAGTGACACTAGCGGGTCTGGGGCCAACGTCCTGACTTTC. The rearrangement uses TRBV6-4 and TRBJ2-6, with 9 positions matching TRBD2. Germline lookup yields CDR1 MRHNA and CDR2 SNTAGT. This CDR3 is 16 amino acids long. The V and J ends lost 2 bases and 1 base, in that order; junction bases with no gene match: 0.

By proportion, this clone is large. The genes are TRBV6-1 and TRBJ1-6; D is unresolved. V gave up 4 bases and J gave up 7 bases, with 14 bases separating them. Germline V gene data show CDR1 as MNHNS and CDR2 as SASEGT. The CDR3 runs 15 residues. CDR3 DNA sequence: TGTGCCAGCAGTGCCGGCGAAGGTGGGAATTCACCCCTCCACTTT. This codes for CASSAGEGGNSPLHF.

This clone occurred a few times. Possible read error: a much larger clone is one base away. A read error is likely, as this CDR3 ends without the conserved phenylalanine or tryptophan. This chain uses TRBV15 with TRBJ1-4; no clear D. Germline V lookup: CDR1 LNHNV, CDR2 YYDKDF (reference sequence). With 3 bases removed from V and 3 bases from J, the gap between germline ends came to 11 bases. This CDR3 contains 15 residues. Here the CDR3 DNA reads TGTGCCACCAGCAGTAATGTGGAAGCTAATGAAAAACTGTTTTCT. Translation: CATSSNVEANEKLFS.